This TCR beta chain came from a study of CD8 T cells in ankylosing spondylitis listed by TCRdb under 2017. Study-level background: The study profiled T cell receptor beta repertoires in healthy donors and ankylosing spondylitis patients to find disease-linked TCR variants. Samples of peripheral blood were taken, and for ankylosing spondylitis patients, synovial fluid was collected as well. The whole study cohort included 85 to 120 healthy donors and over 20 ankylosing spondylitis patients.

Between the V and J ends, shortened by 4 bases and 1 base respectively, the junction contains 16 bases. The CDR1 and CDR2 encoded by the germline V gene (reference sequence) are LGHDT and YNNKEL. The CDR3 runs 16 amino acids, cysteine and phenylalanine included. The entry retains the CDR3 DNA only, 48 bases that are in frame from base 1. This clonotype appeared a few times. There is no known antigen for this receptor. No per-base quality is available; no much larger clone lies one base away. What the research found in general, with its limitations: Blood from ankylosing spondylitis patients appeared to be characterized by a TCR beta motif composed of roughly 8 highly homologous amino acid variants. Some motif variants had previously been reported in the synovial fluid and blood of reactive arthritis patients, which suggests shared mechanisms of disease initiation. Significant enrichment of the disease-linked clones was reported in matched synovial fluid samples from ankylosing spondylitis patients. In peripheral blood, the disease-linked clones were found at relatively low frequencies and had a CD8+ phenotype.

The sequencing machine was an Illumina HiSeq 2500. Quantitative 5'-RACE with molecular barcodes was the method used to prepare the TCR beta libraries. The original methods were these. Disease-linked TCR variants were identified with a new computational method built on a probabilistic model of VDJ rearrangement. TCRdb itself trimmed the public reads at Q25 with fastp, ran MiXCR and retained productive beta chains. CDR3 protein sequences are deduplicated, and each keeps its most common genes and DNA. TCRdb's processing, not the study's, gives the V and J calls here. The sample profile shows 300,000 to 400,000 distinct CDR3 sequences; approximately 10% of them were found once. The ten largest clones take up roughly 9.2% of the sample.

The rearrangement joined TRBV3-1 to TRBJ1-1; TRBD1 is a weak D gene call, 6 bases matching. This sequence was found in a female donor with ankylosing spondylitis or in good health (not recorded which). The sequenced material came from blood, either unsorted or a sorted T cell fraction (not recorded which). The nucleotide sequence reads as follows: TGTGCCAGCAGCCCCTTTGGGGGGCGCGGGAACACTGAAGCTTTCTTT. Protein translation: CASSPFGGRGNTEAFF.